Listed here is a single T cell receptor (beta chain). V shed 3 bases and J 3 bases; nucleotides not matched to a gene: 5. The germline gives CDR1 MDHEN, CDR2 SYDVKM. This CDR3 region has 15 residues. TCRdb keeps only in-frame clones here, not all; method: immunoSEQ multiplex PCR. The top ten clones hold approximately 1.5% of a sample with roughly 200,000 clones, 85% to 95% of them seen once. This sample was included in a study of T cell responses to AZD1222 COVID-19 vaccine. The rearrangement uses TRBV28 and TRBJ1-2; 9 nucleotides match TRBD1. The origin of this receptor is an adult in good health. The source was peripheral blood, collected on day 0 of AZD1222 vaccination. DNA for the CDR3: TGTGCCAGCAGTTTGGGGACAGGGAGGTACTATGGCTACACCTTC. This codes for CASSLGTGRYYGYTF.